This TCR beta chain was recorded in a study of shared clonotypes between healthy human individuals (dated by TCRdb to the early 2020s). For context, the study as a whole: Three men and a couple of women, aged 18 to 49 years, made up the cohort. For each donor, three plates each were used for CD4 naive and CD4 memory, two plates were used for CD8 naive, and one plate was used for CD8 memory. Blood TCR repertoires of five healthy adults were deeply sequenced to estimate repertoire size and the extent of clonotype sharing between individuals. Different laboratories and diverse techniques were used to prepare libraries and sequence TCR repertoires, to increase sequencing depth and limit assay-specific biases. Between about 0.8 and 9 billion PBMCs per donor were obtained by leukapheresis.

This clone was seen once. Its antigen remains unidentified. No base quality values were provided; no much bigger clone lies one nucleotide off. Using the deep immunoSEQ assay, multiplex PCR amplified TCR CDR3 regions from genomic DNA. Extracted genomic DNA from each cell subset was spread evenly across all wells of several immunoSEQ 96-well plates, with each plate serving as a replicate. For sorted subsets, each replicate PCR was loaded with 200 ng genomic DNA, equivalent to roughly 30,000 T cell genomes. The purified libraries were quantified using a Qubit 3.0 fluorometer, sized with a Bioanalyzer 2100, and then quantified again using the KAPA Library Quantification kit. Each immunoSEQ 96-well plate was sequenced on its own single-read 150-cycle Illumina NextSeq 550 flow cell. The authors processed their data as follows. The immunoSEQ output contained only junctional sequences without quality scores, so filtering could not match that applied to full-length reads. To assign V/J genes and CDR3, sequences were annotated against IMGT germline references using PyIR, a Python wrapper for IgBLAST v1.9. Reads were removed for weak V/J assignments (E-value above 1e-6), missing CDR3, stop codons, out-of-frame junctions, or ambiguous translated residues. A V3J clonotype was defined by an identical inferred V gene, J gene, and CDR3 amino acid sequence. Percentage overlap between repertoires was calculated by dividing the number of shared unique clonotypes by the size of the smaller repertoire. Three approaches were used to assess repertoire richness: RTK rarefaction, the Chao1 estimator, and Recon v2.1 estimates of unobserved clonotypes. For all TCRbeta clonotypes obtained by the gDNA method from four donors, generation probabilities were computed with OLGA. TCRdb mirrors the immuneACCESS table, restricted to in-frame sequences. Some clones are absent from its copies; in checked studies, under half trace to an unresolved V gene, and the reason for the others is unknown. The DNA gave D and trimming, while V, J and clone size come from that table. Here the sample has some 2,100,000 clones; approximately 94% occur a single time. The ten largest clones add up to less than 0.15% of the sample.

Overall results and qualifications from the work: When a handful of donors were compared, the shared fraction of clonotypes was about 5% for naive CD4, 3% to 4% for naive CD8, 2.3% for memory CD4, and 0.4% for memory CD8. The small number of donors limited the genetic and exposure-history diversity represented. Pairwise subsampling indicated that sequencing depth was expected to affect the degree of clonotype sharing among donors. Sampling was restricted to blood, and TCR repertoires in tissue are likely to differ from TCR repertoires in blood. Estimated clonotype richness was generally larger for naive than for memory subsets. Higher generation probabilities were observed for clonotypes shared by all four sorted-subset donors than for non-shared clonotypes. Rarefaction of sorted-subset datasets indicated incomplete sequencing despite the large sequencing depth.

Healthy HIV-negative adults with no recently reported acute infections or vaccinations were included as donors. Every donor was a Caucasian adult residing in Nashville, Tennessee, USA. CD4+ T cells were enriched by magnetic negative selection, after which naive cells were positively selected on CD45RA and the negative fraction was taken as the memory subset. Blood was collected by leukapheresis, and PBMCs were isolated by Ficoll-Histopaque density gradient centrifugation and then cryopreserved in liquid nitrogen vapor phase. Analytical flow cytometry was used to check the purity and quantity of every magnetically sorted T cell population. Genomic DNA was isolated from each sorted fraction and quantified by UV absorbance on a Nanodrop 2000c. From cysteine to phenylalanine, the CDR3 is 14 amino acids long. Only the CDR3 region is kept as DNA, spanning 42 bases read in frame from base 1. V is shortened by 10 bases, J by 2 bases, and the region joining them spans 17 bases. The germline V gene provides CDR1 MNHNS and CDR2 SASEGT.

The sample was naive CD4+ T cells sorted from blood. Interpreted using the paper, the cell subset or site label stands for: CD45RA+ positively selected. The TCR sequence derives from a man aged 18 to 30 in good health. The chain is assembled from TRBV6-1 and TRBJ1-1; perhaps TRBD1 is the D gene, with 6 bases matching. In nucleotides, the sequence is TGTGCCACCAGAGACAGGAGCTCTAACACTGAAGCTTTCTTT. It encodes CATRDRSSNTEAFF.